This T cell receptor (beta chain) was recovered during a study of cytomegalovirus exposure and HLA in healthy donors. The PCR had 60 Vbeta and 13 Jbeta primers. The data were produced by immunoSEQ multiplex PCR, yet TCRdb's version contains in-frame clones alone and is incomplete. The table includes about 140,000 clones, roughly 66% detected once. The sequenced material came from PBMCs. The clonotype comes from a woman between 55 and 75 years old in good health and CMV-seronegative.

The CDR3 DNA reads TGTGCCAGCAGCTTAGTCCCGGGCTCTGGAAACACCATATATTTT. It encodes CASSLVPGSGNTIYF. The gene calls are TRBV11-2 and TRBJ1-3; D not certain. V gave up 1 base and J gave up 0 bases, with 7 bases separating them. The CDR3 loop spans 15 amino acids. Germline assignment: CDR1 SGHAT and CDR2 FQNNGV.